The next 15 T cell receptor beta chains were all read from a single sample in a study of tumor and adjacent non-tumor tissue in lung cancer. The library came from three nested PCR rounds adapted from ARM-PCR protocols. Each CDR3 protein is one row after TCRdb ran MiXCR on the multiplex PCR reads. Here the sample spans some 200,000 distinct CDR3 sequences, around 70% being singletons. No cell sorting was done before RNA was extracted from the tissue. Material: lung tumor tissue. These receptors were collected from a man between 60 and 70 years old with non-small cell lung cancer.

Worth noting for this clonotype: This CDR3 is missing its conserved last phenylalanine or tryptophan, likely due to a read error. The rearrangement uses TRBV20-1 and TRBJ2-1, with 7 bases fitting TRBD1. The CDR3 is 15 residues long. Germline CDR1 reads DFQATT; CDR2 reads SNEGSKA (reference sequence). The CDR3 is CNARNPRAGGNEQFL. The CDR3 DNA sequence: TGCAATGCTAGAAATCCCCGGGCAGGGGGCAATGAGCAGTTCCTC.

This clonotype was observed many times. This sequence joins TRBV11-3 and TRBJ1-5; D gene unclear. Germline V lookup: CDR1 SGHNT, CDR2 YENEEA. CDR3 length equals 13 residues. V lost 2 bases, J lost 5 bases, and 7 bases lay in between. CDR3 DNA sequence: TGTGCCAGCAGCTTACAGGTGGATCAGCCCCAGCATTTT. It specifies CASSLQVDQPQHF. Full variable domain (rest looked up from reference TRBV11-3 and TRBJ1-5): EAGVVQSPRYKIIEKKQPVAFWCNPISGHNTLYWYLQNLGQGPELLIRYENEEAVDDSQLPKDRFSAERLKGVDSTLKIQPAELGDSAVYLCASSLQVDQPQHFGDGTRLSIL.

For this clonotype: Since a much larger clone is just one base distant, this may be a read error. V and J are TRBV20-1 and TRBJ2-1, with TRBD2 as a possible D gene (6 bases). This CDR3 spans 14 amino acids. The germline V gene encodes CDR1 DFQATT and CDR2 SNEGSKA (reference sequence). Trimming removed 8 bases at V and 11 bases at J, with 25 bases between. The CDR3 loop reads CSTEGLGGANKQFF. CDR3 sequence (DNA): TGCAGTACAGAAGGGTTAGGCGGGGCGAATAAGCAGTTCTTC.

On this clonotype itself: At one end the junction does not follow the germline gene, possibly because of a read error. The rearrangement uses TRBV18 and TRBJ2-2; maybe TRBD1 (5 bases). The germline CDR1 and CDR2 sequences are KGHSH and LQKENI. The CDR3 has 15 residues. Here the CDR3 reads CTSSPGTGNTGELFF. The DNA of the CDR3 is TGTACCAGCTCGCCCGGCACAGGGAACACCGGGGAGCTGTTTTTT.

On this clonotype itself: An end of the junction does not agree with germline; a read error may underlie this. This chain joins TRBV6-2 or TRBV6-3 and TRBJ1-5; D call uncertain. The CDR3 loop spans 13 amino acids. The germline gives CDR1 MNHEY, CDR2 SVGEGT. The DNA of the CDR3 is TGTACCAGCAGCGCTTCGGCGACTCAGCCCCAGCATTTT. Its protein is CTSSASATQPQHF.

As to this clonotype: It may be a read error: a sequence one base away is much more abundant. Given the absence of the conserved phenylalanine or tryptophan at the CDR3 end, a read error is likely. This chain joins TRBV11-2 and TRBJ2-7, with a tentative D call TRBD1 (5 bases). This CDR3 spans 17 amino acids. Germline-derived CDR1 and CDR2 are SGHAT and FQNNGV. Trimming took 0 bases from V and 4 from J, leaving 19 bases between them. The CDR3: CASSLEFSALKGYEQYS. The CDR3 nucleotides are TGTGCCAGCAGCTTAGAGTTCAGCGCCCTTAAGGGGTACGAGCAGTACTCC.

Points on this clonotype: A much larger clonotype is one base distant, so this may be a read error. The chain joins TRBV12-3 or TRBV12-4 to TRBJ1-1; no clear D gene. The CDR3 length is 12 residues. This CDR3 reads CASSWANTEASF. CDR3 bases: TGTGCCAGCAGTTGGGCCAACACTGAAGCTTCCTTT.

This sequence joins TRBV4-3 and TRBJ2-1; D perhaps matches TRBD1 (7 bases). This CDR3 has 20 amino acids. V was cut by 4 bases and J by 0 bases, with 25 bases left in between. Germline CDR1 LGHNA, CDR2 YSLEER. The DNA for the CDR3 is TGCGCCAGCAGCCCGGAGGGGGCCTCCGACGGTGGGAACTCCTACAATGAGCAGTTCTTC. Amino acids: CASSPEGASDGGNSYNEQFF.

A word on this clonotype: The CDR3 carries no conserved terminal phenylalanine or tryptophan, so it likely arises from a read error. It is unclear where the CDR3 begins or ends on the DNA, so no DNA is shown, and the CDR3 is as TCRdb lists it. The chain links TRBV6-5 to TRBJ2-7; TRBD1, as called in the table, went unchecked against the DNA. Germline-derived CDR1 and CDR2 are MNHEY and SVGAGI. The CDR3 sequence runs 15 residues, both termini included. The CDR3 sequence: CASGNGGVTRYQRYL.

The chain has TRBV4-3 and TRBJ2-7, with D unresolved. Trimming removed 3 bases from V and 3 bases from J, with 9 bases in between. The germline V gene has CDR1 LGHNA and CDR2 YSLEER. This CDR3 has 13 residues. CDR3 in amino acids: CASSQKDGYEQYF. CDR3 nucleotide sequence: TGCGCCAGCAGCCAGAAGGACGGCTACGAGCAGTACTTC.

As regards this clonotype: This sequence may be a read error, since a much larger clone differs from it by one base. The chain uses TRBV7-9 and TRBJ2-3, with 7 bases fitting TRBD2. CDR1 and CDR2 (germline): SEHNR, FQNEAQ (reference sequence). The CDR3 contains 15 residues. Germline trimming cut 3 bases from V and 0 bases from J; bases unmatched to any gene: 3. The CDR3 DNA reads as TGTGCCAGCAGCTTTAACGGGGGGAGCACAGATACGCAGTATTTT. Its protein product is CASSFNGGSTDTQYF.

Remarks on this clonotype: The junction shows a germline mismatch at one end, possibly a read error. The rearrangement uses TRBV28 and TRBJ2-7; D could derive from TRBD1 or TRBD2 (5 bases each). The CDR3 extends over 14 amino acids. Germline V CDR1 and CDR2: MDHEN, SYDVKM. The CDR3 here is CASSFPGTAYEQNF. The CDR3 region has the DNA TGTGCCAGCAGTTTTCCAGGGACGGCCTACGAGCAGAACTTC.

This clonotype has a count of ten or more. The chain employs TRBV6-5 and TRBJ2-3; possibly TRBD2 for D (5 bases). V was shortened by 5 bases and J by 5 bases, with 11 bases between the two germline ends. The CDR3 is 13 residues long. CDR1 is MNHEY, CDR2 SVGAGI, per germline. The CDR3 nucleotides are TGTGCCAGCAGTGGACTTGTAGGAGATACGCAGTATTTT. Residues: CASSGLVGDTQYF.

The chain combines TRBV7-9 with TRBJ1-6, with unresolved D. V was cut by 5 bases and J by 8 bases, with 10 bases left in between. This CDR3 spans 13 amino acids. Germline CDR1 is SEHNR and CDR2 is FQNEAQ (reference sequence). The CDR3 DNA reads as TGTGCCAGCAGCCTATGGAGCGATTCACCCCTCCACTTT. It encodes CASSLWSDSPLHF.

This clonotype has a handful of counts. The rearrangement uses TRBV20-1 and TRBJ2-7, with D perhaps assigned TRBD1 or TRBD2 (7 bases each). CDR1 and CDR2 (germline): DFQATT, SNEGSKA (reference sequence). The CDR3 sequence is 11 residues long. Here the CDR3 reads CSPGGGDEQYF. The CDR3, as DNA: TGCAGCCCAGGGGGGGGGGACGAGCAGTACTTC.